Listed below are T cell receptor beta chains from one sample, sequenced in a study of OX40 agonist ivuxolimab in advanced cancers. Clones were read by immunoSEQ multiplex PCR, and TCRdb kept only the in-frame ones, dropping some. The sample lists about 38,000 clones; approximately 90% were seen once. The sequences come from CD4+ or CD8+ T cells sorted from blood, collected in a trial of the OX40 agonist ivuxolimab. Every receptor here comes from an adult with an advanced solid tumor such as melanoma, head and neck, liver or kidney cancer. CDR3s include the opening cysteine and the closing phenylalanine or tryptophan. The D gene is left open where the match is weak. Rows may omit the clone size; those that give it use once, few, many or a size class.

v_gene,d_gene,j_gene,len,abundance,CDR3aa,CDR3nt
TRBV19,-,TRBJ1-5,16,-,CASSISFGLRNQPQHF,TGTGCCAGTAGTATTTCTTTCGGGTTACGCAATCAGCCCCAGCATTTT
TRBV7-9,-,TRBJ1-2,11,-,CASSLAVSYTF,TGTGCCAGCAGCTTAGCGGTGAGCTACACCTTC
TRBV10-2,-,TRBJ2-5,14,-,CASSAGAPQETQYF,TGCGCCAGCAGTGCGGGGGCCCCCCAAGAGACCCAGTACTTC
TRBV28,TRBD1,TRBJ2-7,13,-,CATLTGGGDEQYF,TGTGCCACCCTGACAGGGGGAGGGGACGAGCAGTACTTC
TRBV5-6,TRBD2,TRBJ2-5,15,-,CASSMGTSGQETQYF,TGTGCCAGCAGCATGGGGACTAGCGGTCAAGAGACCCAGTACTTC
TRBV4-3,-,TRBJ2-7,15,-,CASSQEGVGSYEQYF,TGCGCCAGCAGCCAAGAGGGGGTTGGCTCCTACGAGCAGTACTTC
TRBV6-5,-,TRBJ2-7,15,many,CASSYSLDSSYEQYF,TGTGCCAGCAGTTACTCTCTAGACTCTAGCTACGAGCAGTACTTC
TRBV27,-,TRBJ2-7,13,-,CASSFGHLYEQYF,TGTGCCAGCAGTTTCGGGCATTTGTACGAGCAGTACTTC
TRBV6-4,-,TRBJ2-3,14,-,CASSVGSSADTQYF,TGTGCCAGCAGTGTGGGTTCCTCAGCAGATACGCAGTATTTT
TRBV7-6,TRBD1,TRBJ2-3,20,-,CASSLTQMTGTGSGTDTQYF,TGTGCCAGCAGCTTAACCCAAATGACCGGGACAGGGTCGGGCACAGATACGCAGTATTTT
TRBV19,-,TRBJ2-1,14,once,CASSIGSSYNEQFF,TGTGCCAGTAGTATAGGGTCCAGTTACAATGAGCAGTTCTTC
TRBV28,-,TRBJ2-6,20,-,CARREGRLRKLGSGANVLTF,TGTGCCAGGCGGGAAGGCAGATTAAGAAAACTTGGCTCTGGGGCCAACGTCCTGACTTTC
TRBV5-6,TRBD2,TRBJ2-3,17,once,CASSSLSSGGARDTQYF,TGTGCCAGCAGCTCCCTCTCCAGCGGGGGGGCGAGGGATACGCAGTATTTT
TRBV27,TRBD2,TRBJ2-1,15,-,CASSPSGAPGHEQFF,TGTGCCAGCAGCCCTAGCGGGGCGCCGGGCCATGAGCAGTTCTTC
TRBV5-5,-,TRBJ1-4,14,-,CASSLEGTNEKLFF,TGTGCCAGCAGCTTGGAGGGTACTAATGAAAAACTGTTTTTT
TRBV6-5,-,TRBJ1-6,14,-,CASSYGGVNSPLHF,TGTGCCAGCAGTTACGGGGGTGTGAATTCACCCCTCCACTTT
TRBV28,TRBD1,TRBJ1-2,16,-,CASSLSLQGANYGYTF,TGTGCCAGCAGTTTGAGTTTACAGGGGGCGAACTATGGCTACACCTTC
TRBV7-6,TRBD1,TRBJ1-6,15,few,CASSSSTGVDSPLHF,TGTGCCAGCAGCTCCAGTACAGGGGTCGATTCACCCCTCCACTTT